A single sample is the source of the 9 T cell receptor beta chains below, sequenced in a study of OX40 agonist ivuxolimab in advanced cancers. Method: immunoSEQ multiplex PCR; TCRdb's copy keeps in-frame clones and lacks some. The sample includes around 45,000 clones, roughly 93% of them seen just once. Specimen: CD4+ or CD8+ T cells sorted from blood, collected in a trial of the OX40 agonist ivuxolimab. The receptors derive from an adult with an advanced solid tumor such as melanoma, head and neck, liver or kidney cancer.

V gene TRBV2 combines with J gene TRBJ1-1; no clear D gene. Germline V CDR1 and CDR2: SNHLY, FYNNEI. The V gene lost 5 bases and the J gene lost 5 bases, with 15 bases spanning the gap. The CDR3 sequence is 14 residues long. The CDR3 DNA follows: TGTGCCAGCAGTCAATCCCCGGGCGGAACTGAAGCTTTCTTT. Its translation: CASSQSPGGTEAFF.

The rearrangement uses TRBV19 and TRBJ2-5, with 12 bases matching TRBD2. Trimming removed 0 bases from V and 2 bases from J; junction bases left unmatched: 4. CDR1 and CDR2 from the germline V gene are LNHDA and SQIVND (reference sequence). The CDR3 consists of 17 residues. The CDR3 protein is CASSIEAGLAGQETQYF. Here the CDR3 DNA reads TGTGCCAGTAGTATAGAGGCCGGACTAGCGGGGCAAGAGACCCAGTACTTC.

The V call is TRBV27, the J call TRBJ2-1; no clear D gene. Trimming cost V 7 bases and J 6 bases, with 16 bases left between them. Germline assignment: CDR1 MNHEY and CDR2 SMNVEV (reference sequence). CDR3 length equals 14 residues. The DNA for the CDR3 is TGTGCCAGCACTCCCGGACCGTACACCAATGAGCAGTTCTTC. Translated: CASTPGPYTNEQFF.

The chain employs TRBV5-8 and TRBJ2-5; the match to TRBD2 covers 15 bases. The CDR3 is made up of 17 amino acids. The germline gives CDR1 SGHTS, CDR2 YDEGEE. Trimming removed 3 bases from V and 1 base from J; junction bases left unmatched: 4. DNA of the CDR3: TGTGCCAGCAGCTCGGGACTAGCGGGGGGCGTCCAAGAGACCCAGTACTTC. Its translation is CASSSGLAGGVQETQYF. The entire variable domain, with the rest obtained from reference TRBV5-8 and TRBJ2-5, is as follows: EAGVTQSPTHLIKTRGQQATLRCSPISGHTSVYWYQQALGLGLQFLLWYDEGEERNRGNFPPRFSGRQFPNYSSELNVNALELEDSALYLCASSSGLAGGVQETQYFGPGTRLLVL.

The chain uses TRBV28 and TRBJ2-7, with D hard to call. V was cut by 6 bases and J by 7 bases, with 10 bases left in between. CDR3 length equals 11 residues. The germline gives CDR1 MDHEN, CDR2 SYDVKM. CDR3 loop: CASSRTQEQYF. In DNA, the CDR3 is TGTGCCAGCAGCCGCACGCAAGAGCAGTACTTC.

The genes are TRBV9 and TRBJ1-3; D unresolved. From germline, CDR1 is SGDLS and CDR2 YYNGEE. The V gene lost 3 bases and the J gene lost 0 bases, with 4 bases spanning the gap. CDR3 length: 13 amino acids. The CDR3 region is CASSGSSGNTIYF. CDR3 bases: TGTGCCAGCAGCGGGAGCTCTGGAAACACCATATATTTT. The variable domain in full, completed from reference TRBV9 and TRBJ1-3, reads DSGVTQTPKHLITATGQRVTLRCSPRSGDLSVYWYQQSLDQGLQFLIQYYNGEERAKGNILERFSAQQFPDLHSELNLSSLELGDSALYFCASSGSSGNTIYFGEGSWLTVV.

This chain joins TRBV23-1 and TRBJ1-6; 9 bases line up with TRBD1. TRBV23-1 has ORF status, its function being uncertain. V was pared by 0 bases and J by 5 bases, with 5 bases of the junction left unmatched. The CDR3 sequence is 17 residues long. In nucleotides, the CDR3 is TGCGCCAGCAGTCAATCCTGGGACAGGGCCCATAATTCACCCCTCCACTTT. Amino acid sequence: CASSQSWDRAHNSPLHF.

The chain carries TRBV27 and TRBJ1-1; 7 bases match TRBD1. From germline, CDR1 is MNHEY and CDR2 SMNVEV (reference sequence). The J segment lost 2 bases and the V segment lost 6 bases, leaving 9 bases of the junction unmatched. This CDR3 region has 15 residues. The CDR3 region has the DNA TGTGCCAGCAGCCAAAAGGGGGCCGGAAACACTGAAGCTTTCTTT. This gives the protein CASSQKGAGNTEAFF.

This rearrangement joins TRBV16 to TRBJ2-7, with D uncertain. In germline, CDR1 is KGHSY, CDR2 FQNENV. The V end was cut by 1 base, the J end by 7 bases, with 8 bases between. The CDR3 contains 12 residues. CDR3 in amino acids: CASSQLVMEQYF. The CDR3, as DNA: TGTGCCAGCAGCCAATTAGTTATGGAGCAGTACTTC. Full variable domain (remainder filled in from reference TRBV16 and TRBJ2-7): GEEVAQTPKHLVRGEGQKAKLYCAPIKGHSYVFWYQQVLKNEFKFLISFQNENVFDETGMPKERFSAKCLPNSPCSLEIQATKLEDSAVYFCASSQLVMEQYFGPGTRLTVT.